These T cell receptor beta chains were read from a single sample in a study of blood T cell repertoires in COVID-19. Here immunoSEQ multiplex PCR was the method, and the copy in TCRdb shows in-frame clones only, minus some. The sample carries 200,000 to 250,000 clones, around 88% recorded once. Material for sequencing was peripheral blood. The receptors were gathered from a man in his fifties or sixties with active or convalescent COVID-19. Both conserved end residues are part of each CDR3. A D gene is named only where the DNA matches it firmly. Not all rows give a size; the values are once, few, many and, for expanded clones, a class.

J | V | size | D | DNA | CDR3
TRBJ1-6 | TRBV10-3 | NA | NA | TGTGCCATCAGTGATGAGTACCCCTCCTATAATTCACCCCTCCACTTT | CAISDEYPSYNSPLHF
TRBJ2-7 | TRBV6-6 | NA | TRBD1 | TGTGCCAGCAGTAGCCGGACAGGGGGCGGAGAGCAGTACTTC | CASSSRTGGGEQYF
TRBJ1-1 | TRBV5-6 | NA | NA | TGTGCCAGCAGCTCGACCGGGATTGAAGCTTTCTTT | CASSSTGIEAFF
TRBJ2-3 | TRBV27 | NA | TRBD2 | TGTGCCAGCAGTCCAGCCGGGCTAGCGGTGGGGGGAGGGCAGTATTTT | CASSPAGLAVGGGQYF
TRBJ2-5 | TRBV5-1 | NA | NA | TGCGCCAGCAGCCGAGACAGGGAGACCCAGTACTTC | CASSRDRETQYF
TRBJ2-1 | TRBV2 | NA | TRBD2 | TGTGCCAGCAGTGACCAGCGGGGTTCCTACAATGAGCAGTTCTTC | CASSDQRGSYNEQFF
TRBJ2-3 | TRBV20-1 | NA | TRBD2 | TGCAGTGCTAGTATGTTAGCGGGGGGCCCCTTCACAGATACGCAGTATTTT | CSASMLAGGPFTDTQYF
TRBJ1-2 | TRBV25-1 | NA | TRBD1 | TGTGCCAGCAGCCGATCCGGGACAGGGGTCTATGGCTACACCTTC | CASSRSGTGVYGYTF
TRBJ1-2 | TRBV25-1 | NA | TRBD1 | TGTGCCAGCAGTCCGGACAGGGCTGGAGGCTACACCTTC | CASSPDRAGGYTF
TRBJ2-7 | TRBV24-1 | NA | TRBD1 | TGTGCCACCAGTGGTGGGACAGTCTACGAGCAGTACTTC | CATSGGTVYEQYF
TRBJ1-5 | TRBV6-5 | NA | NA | TGTGCCAGCAGTTACGCTACGGGAGCTAATCAGCCCCAGCATTTT | CASSYATGANQPQHF
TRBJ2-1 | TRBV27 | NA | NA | TGTGCCAGCAGTCAGAACCACAATGAGCAGTTCTTC | CASSQNHNEQFF
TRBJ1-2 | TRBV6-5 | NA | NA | TGTGCCAGCAACCGACAGGTTCTCTATGGCTACACCTTC | CASNRQVLYGYTF
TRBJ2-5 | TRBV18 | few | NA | TGTGCCAGCTCAAGGTATCAGAGCGACCAAGAGACCCAGTACTTC | CASSRYQSDQETQYF
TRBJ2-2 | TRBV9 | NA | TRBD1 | TGTGCCAGCAGCGTAGACAGGGGGCAAGTCGGGAGGTCCGGGGAGCTGTTTTTT | CASSVDRGQVGRSGELFF
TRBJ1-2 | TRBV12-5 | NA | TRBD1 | TGTGCTAGTGGTTCCCGGACAGGGGTAGATGGCTACACCTTC | CASGSRTGVDGYTF
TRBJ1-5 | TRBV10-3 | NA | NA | TGTGCCATCAACGAACGGTTAGATCAGCCCCAGCATTTT | CAINERLDQPQHF
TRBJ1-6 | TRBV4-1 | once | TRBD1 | TGCGCCAGCAGCCAACCCCCCGGGACAGGGGTGATCGGTTCACCCCTCCACTTT | CASSQPPGTGVIGSPLHF
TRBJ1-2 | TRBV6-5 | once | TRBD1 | TGTGCCAGCAGTTGGACAGGGAATACACTAAACTATGGCTACACCTTC | CASSWTGNTLNYGYTF
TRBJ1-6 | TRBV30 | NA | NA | TGTGCCGGGGGGGTAGATAATTCACCCCTCCACTTT | CAGGVDNSPLHF
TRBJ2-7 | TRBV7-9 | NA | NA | TGTGCCAGCAGCTTAGGTGGGCCCTCCTACGAGCAGTACTTC | CASSLGGPSYEQYF
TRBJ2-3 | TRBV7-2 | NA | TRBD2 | TGTGCCAGCAGCCCTGTAGCGGGGGCGGGTGGTGGTACGCAGTATTTT | CASSPVAGAGGGTQYF
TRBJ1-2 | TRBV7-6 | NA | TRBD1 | TGTGCCAGCAGCAAAGCCTTCCGGGACAGGGGAATATATGGCTACACCTTC | CASSKAFRDRGIYGYTF
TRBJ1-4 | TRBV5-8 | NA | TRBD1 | TGTGCCAGCAGCCCTGGACAGGGCGATAATGAAAAACTGTTTTTT | CASSPGQGDNEKLFF
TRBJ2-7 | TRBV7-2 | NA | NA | TGTGCCAGCAGCTTAAGTTTGGGGGGTTCCACCTACGAGCAGTACTTC | CASSLSLGGSTYEQYF
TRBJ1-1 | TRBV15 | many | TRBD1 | TGTGCCACCAGCAGATGGGGACAGGGTGGCACTGAAGCTTTCTTT | CATSRWGQGGTEAFF
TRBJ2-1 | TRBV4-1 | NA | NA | TGCGCCAGCAGCCAGGTAGAGGAGGGGGAGCAGTTCTTC | CASSQVEEGEQFF
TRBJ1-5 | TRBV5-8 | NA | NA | TGTGCCAGCAGCTTGCAACAGATAAATCCGCCCCAGCATTTT | CASSLQQINPPQHF
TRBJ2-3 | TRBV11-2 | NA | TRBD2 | TGTGCCAGCAGCTTGACTAGCACCGCAGATACGCAGTATTTT | CASSLTSTADTQYF
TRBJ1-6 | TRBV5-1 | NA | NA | TGCGCCAGCAGCTTGGTGTCAGTAAATTCACCCCTCCACTTT | CASSLVSVNSPLHF
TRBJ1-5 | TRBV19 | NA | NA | TGTGCCTCCCTCGGGGATAGCAATCAGCCCCAGCATTTT | CASLGDSNQPQHF
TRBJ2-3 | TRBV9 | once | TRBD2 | TGTGCCAGCAGCGTAGGGACTAGCGGGACCGGCACAGATACGCAGTATTTT | CASSVGTSGTGTDTQYF
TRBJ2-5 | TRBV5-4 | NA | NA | TGTGCCAGCAGCTCACCTTGGGCGACGGAGACCCAGTACTTC | CASSSPWATETQYF
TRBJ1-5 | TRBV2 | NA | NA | TGTGCCAGCAGTGAAATAGAGAGCAATCAGCCCCAGCATTTT | CASSEIESNQPQHF
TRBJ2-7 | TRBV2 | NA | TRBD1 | TGTGCCAGCAGTGCGGGACAGGGCTCCTACGAGCAGTACTTC | CASSAGQGSYEQYF
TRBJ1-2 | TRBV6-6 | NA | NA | TGTGCCAGCAGCTTCCGACCTGAGGGGGGGGGCTACACCTTC | CASSFRPEGGGYTF
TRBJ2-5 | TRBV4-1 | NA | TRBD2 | TGCGCCAGCACCCCTCTAGCGGGGGGCCAAGAGACCCAGTACTTC | CASTPLAGGQETQYF
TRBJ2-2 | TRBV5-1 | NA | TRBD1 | TGCGCCAGCAGCTTGGACGGCAGGGGGACCGGGGAGCTGTTTTTT | CASSLDGRGTGELFF
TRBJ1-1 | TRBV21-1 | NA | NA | TGTGCCAGCAGCCCTTTCCGGGGGAACACTGAAGCTTTCTTT | CASSPFRGNTEAFF
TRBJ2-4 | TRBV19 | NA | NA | TGTGCCAGTAGTATGGGACCCGGCGGGGACATTCAGTACTTC | CASSMGPGGDIQYF
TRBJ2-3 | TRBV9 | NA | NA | TGTGCCAGCAGCGTAGACGGACCAGCGGGAGATACGCAGTATTTT | CASSVDGPAGDTQYF
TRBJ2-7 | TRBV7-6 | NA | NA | TGTGCCAGCAGCTTACTGTCCCAGGGAAGCGAGCAGTACTTC | CASSLLSQGSEQYF
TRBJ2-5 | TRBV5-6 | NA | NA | TGTGCCAGCAGCTTGTCTCTAACAGAGACCCAGTACTTC | CASSLSLTETQYF
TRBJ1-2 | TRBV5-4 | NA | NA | TGTGCCAGCACCTCTCCGCTTGGCCGTTCGGGCTACACCTTC | CASTSPLGRSGYTF
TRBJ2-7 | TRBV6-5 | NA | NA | TGTGCCAGCAGTTACTCGATTCTGTTATCGGGGGAGCAGTACTTC | CASSYSILLSGEQYF
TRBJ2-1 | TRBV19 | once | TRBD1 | TGTGCCAGTAGTCGGGACAGGGGAGCCTACAATGAGCAGTTCTTC | CASSRDRGAYNEQFF
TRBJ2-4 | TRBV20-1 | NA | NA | TGCAGTGCTAGTTCGGTACTAGCCAAAAACATTCAGTACTTC | CSASSVLAKNIQYF
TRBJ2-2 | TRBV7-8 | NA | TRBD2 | TGTGCCAGCAGCTTAGCCGGACTAGCGGGGACGAACACCGGGGAGCTGTTTTTT | CASSLAGLAGTNTGELFF
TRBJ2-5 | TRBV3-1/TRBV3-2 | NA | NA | TGTGCCAGCAGGCGCGACAGCCAAGAGACCCAGTACTTC | CASRRDSQETQYF
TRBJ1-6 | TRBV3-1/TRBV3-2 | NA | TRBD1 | TGTGCCAGCAGCCAAATTCTCAAGGGGGCCCGAAATTCACCCCTCCACTTT | CASSQILKGARNSPLHF
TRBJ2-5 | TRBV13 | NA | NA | TGTGCCAGCAGCTCACAGGGAGATACGGAGACCCAGTACTTC | CASSSQGDTETQYF